Listed below are T cell receptor beta chains from one sample, sequenced in a study of blood T cells in healthy people across ages. TCRdb reprocessed the 5' RACE reads with MiXCR, giving one entry per CDR3 protein. The sample yields 800,000 to 900,000 distinct CDR3 sequences, roughly 60% seen once. The sequenced material came from blood. These receptors all stem from a man aged 30 to 39 in good health. CDR3s include the opening cysteine and the closing phenylalanine or tryptophan. A D gene is named only where the DNA matches it firmly. Rows give clone size only sometimes, using once, few, many, or a class for an expanded clone.

j_gene,d_gene,abundance,v_gene,CDR3aa,CDR3nt
TRBJ2-3,TRBD2,-,TRBV7-2,CASSSPARGGTSTDTQYF,TGTGCCAGCAGCTCCCCGGCGCGCGGGGGGACTAGCACAGATACGCAGTATTTT
TRBJ2-7,TRBD2,few,TRBV10-3,CAISGAGGTPYEQYF,TGTGCCATCAGCGGAGCGGGGGGAACCCCCTACGAGCAGTACTTC
TRBJ1-4,-,-,TRBV29-1,CSVKGGGGSTNEKLFF,TGCAGCGTCAAGGGCGGTGGAGGCTCAACTAATGAAAAACTGTTTTTT
TRBJ2-4,TRBD2,-,TRBV6-6,CATWGTSAERGEQYF,TGTGCCACCTGGGGGACTAGCGCCGAGCGGGGGGAGCAGTACTTC
TRBJ1-5,-,-,TRBV7-2,CASSLTYGYSNQPQHF,TGTGCCAGCAGCTTAACTTACGGATATAGCAATCAGCCCCAGCATTTT
TRBJ1-1,-,-,TRBV4-3,CASSQTEGVTEAFF,TGCGCCAGCAGCCAAACCGAGGGGGTCACTGAAGCTTTCTTT
TRBJ1-2,TRBD1,-,TRBV7-8,CASSLGGQPTWSSGYTF,TGTGCCAGCAGCTTAGGGGGACAGCCTACATGGTCGAGCGGCTACACCTTC
TRBJ2-1,TRBD1,-,TRBV6-2/TRBV6-3,CASTNAGQGVLDEQFF,TGTGCCAGCACTAACGCGGGACAGGGGGTTTTAGATGAGCAGTTCTTC
TRBJ1-6,-,-,TRBV25-1,CASSESASFVSPLHF,TGTGCCAGCAGTGAATCGGCCAGTTTTGTTTCACCCCTCCACTTT
TRBJ2-7,-,few,TRBV3-1,CASSQEYRANEQYF,TGTGCCAGCAGCCAAGAATACAGGGCTAACGAGCAGTACTTC
TRBJ1-1,-,-,TRBV6-5,CASSPDTLNTEAFF,TGTGCCAGCAGCCCGGACACCTTAAACACTGAAGCTTTCTTT
TRBJ2-7,-,few,TRBV6-2/TRBV6-3,CASGMTISYEQYF,TGTGCCAGCGGGATGACGATCTCCTACGAGCAGTACTTC
TRBJ2-3,TRBD1,-,TRBV5-6,CASTRARDSYTDTQYF,TGTGCCAGCACTAGAGCCCGGGACAGCTACACAGATACGCAGTATTTT
TRBJ2-2,TRBD2,few,TRBV12-3/TRBV12-4,CASSPGGSNTGELFF,TGTGCCAGCAGTCCCGGGGGGTCGAACACCGGGGAGCTGTTTTTT
TRBJ2-3,TRBD2,-,TRBV15,CATSRTGGFDTQYF,TGTGCCACCAGCAGAACGGGGGGGTTCGATACGCAGTATTTT
TRBJ2-6,-,few,TRBV27,CASSFQVSGANVLTF,TGTGCCAGCAGTTTTCAGGTCTCTGGGGCCAACGTCCTGACTTTC
TRBJ1-1,-,-,TRBV20-1,CSARVGGVEAFF,TGCAGTGCTAGAGTGGGAGGTGTTGAAGCTTTCTTT
TRBJ2-6,-,-,TRBV7-3,CASSFTGPGANVLTF,TGTGCCAGCAGCTTCACTGGTCCTGGGGCCAACGTCCTGACTTTC